This is a list of T cell receptor beta chains from one sample in a study of CD8 T cells in ankylosing spondylitis. TCRdb analysed the 5' RACE reads with MiXCR anew, one entry per CDR3 protein. This sample has under 250,000 distinct CDR3 sequences, with approximately 7.3% found just once. Sequenced material: blood, either unsorted or a sorted T cell fraction (not recorded which). The receptors here all came from a male donor with ankylosing spondylitis. Each CDR3 is given with its conserved first and last residue. Fields, in order: V gene, clone size, D gene, J gene, CDR3 protein, CDR3 DNA. The D gene is left open where the match is weak. Rows may omit the clone size; those that give it use once, few, many or a size class.

>TRBV6-1|many|TRBD1|TRBJ2-5
CASSENRGLLETQYF
TGTGCCAGCAGCGAAAACAGGGGCCTGTTGGAGACCCAGTACTTC
>TRBV4-3|many|NA|TRBJ2-5
CASSQDLGPKQETQYF
TGCGCCAGCAGCCAAGACTTAGGACCCAAACAAGAGACCCAGTACTTC
>TRBV20-1|many|TRBD2|TRBJ2-1
CSARDLGGGSREQFF
TGCAGTGCTAGAGATTTGGGCGGGGGGAGTCGGGAGCAGTTCTTC
>TRBV6-4|NA|TRBD2|TRBJ2-1
CASGGGNEQFF
TGTGCCAGCGGGGGGGGGAATGAGCAGTTCTTC
>TRBV28|many|NA|TRBJ1-1
CASSFGIEGPNTEAFF
TGTGCCAGCAGTTTTGGGATTGAGGGACCGAACACTGAAGCTTTCTTT
>TRBV12-3/TRBV12-4|many|NA|TRBJ1-1
CASSFSSGSRSEAFF
TGTGCCAGCAGTTTTTCATCCGGTTCCAGGAGTGAAGCTTTCTTT
>TRBV4-1|NA|TRBD1|TRBJ1-1
CASSQVIRGRGTEAFF
TGCGCCAGCAGCCAAGTCATCAGGGGGCGAGGGACTGAAGCTTTCTTT
>TRBV29-1|few|TRBD1|TRBJ2-7
CSGGQGHEQYF
TGCAGCGGGGGACAGGGCCACGAGCAGTACTTC
>TRBV13|many|NA|TRBJ1-1
CASSLPALSTEAFF
TGTGCCAGCAGCCTGCCGGCCCTTTCTACTGAAGCTTTCTTT
>TRBV6-1|few|TRBD1|TRBJ2-5
CASRRTGKETQYF
TGTGCCAGCCGACGGACAGGGAAAGAGACCCAGTACTTC
>TRBV6-2/TRBV6-3|few|NA|TRBJ2-2
CASSLDLGGTGELFF
TGTGCCAGCAGTTTGGATCTGGGAGGCACCGGGGAGCTGTTTTTT
>TRBV4-3|many|NA|TRBJ1-2
CASSQDTSGGGYGYTF
TGCGCCAGCAGCCAAGACACGTCGGGAGGGGGCTATGGCTACACCTTC
>TRBV29-1|many|NA|TRBJ1-1
CSVGGGGTEAFF
TGCAGCGTTGGGGGAGGGGGGACTGAAGCTTTCTTT
>TRBV11-2|many|NA|TRBJ2-7
CASSIPGHYEQYF
TGTGCCAGCAGCATTCCGGGACACTACGAGCAGTACTTC
>TRBV6-5|many|TRBD2|TRBJ2-7
CASSYSTSGSFHYEQYF
TGTGCCAGCAGTTACTCGACTAGCGGGAGCTTCCACTACGAGCAGTACTTC